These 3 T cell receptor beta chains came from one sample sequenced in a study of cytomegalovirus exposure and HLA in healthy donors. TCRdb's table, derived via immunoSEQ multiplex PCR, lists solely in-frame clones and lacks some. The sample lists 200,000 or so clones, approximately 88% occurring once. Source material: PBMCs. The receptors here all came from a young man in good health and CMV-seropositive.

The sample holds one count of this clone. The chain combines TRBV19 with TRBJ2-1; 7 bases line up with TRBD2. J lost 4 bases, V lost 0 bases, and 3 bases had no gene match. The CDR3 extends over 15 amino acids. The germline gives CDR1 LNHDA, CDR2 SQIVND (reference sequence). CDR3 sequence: CASSIDREEYNEQFF. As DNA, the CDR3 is TGTGCCAGTAGTATAGATCGGGAGGAGTACAATGAGCAGTTCTTC. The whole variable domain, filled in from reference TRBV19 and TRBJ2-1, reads DGGITQSPKYLFRKEGQNVTLSCEQNLNHDAMYWYRQDPGQGLRLIYYSQIVNDFQKGDIAEGYSVSREKKESFPLTVTSAQKNPTAFYLCASSIDREEYNEQFFGPGTRLTVL.

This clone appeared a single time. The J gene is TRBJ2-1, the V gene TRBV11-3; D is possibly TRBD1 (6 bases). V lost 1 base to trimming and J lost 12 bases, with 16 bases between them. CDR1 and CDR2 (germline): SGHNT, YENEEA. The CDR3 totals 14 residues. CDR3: CASSLGVGDIGQFF. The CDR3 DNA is TGTGCCAGCAGCTTAGGGGTAGGGGACATAGGGCAGTTCTTC.

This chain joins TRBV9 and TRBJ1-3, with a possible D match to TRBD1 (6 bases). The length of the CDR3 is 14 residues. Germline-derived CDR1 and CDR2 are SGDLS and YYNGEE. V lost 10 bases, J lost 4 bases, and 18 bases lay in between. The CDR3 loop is CASGAGLEGNTIYF. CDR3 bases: TGTGCCTCAGGGGCGGGCTTGGAAGGAAACACCATATATTTT.